The rows below give T cell receptor beta chains drawn from one sample of a study of cytomegalovirus exposure and HLA in healthy donors. Assay: immunoSEQ multiplex PCR; the TCRdb copy retains only in-frame clones and omits some. The sample lists about 82,000 clones, just under 90% occurring once. The specimen was PBMCs. Every receptor here comes from a man younger than 30 in good health and CMV-seronegative. Both conserved end residues are part of each CDR3. D genes are given only for firm matches. Size is omitted from some rows. Given values are once, few, many or a class for expanded clones.

cdr3_length clone_size j_call v_call d_call cdr3_aa
16 once TRBJ2-5 TRBV9 NA CASSVTPHEEEETQYF
18 NA TRBJ2-1 TRBV7-8 TRBD2 CASSLFRVAGGPANEQFF
15 NA TRBJ1-1 TRBV19 NA CASSIARVANTEAFF
12 NA TRBJ2-7 TRBV28 NA CASSTAGFGQYF
16 NA TRBJ1-3 TRBV27 NA CASSPYRASSGNTIYF
15 NA TRBJ2-7 TRBV19 TRBD1 CASSLDRELSYEQYF
16 NA TRBJ2-7 TRBV5-1 TRBD2 CASSLNGRASGDEQYF
15 NA TRBJ2-1 TRBV5-6 TRBD1 CASSLAPGGHNEQFF
17 NA TRBJ2-2 TRBV18 TRBD2 CASSPLWLAEGTGELFF
12 NA TRBJ1-2 TRBV11-1 TRBD1 CASSRDSYGYTF
14 NA TRBJ2-1 TRBV28 TRBD2 CASTGTSGSNEQFF
16 NA TRBJ2-3 TRBV14 NA CASSQLAGQRTDTQYF
13 NA TRBJ2-3 TRBV9 NA CASSAKRTDTQYF
13 few TRBJ2-2 TRBV6-4 TRBD2 CASSSGSSGELFF
13 NA TRBJ1-5 TRBV19 NA CASREFSNQPQHF
14 NA TRBJ2-7 TRBV7-2 NA CASSYGGTGYEQYF
14 NA TRBJ1-2 TRBV18 NA CASSPPQWNYGYTF
14 NA TRBJ2-1 TRBV5-4 TRBD2 CASSPGGPRNEQFF
15 once TRBJ2-5 TRBV18 TRBD1 CASSPRTGGTETQYF
15 NA TRBJ2-3 TRBV7-2 NA CASSLATPGTDTQYF
15 NA TRBJ1-5 TRBV6-5 TRBD1 CASQKTGDRNQPQHF
14 NA TRBJ1-3 TRBV4-2 NA CASSRANSGNTIYF
13 NA TRBJ2-3 TRBV28 NA CASSLAMADTQYF
14 NA TRBJ1-2 TRBV6-1 TRBD1 CASRSQGGVYGYTF
14 NA TRBJ2-3 TRBV2 TRBD1 CASSGAGGSDTQYF
12 NA TRBJ2-1 TRBV7-9 NA CASSLAISEQFF
15 NA TRBJ2-5 TRBV9 TRBD2 CASSVLAGGSETQYF
15 NA TRBJ1-2 TRBV28 TRBD1 CASSKPGQGNYGYTF
19 few TRBJ1-5 TRBV28 TRBD1 CASSLLHLRDRKGNQPQHF
14 NA TRBJ1-3 TRBV28 NA CASTKPGPGNTIYF
13 NA TRBJ2-4 TRBV7-3 NA CASSSPISGQKYF
15 once TRBJ2-5 TRBV2 TRBD2 CASSTVAGLRETQYF
12 NA TRBJ2-7 TRBV7-9 NA CSSSFIPYEQYF